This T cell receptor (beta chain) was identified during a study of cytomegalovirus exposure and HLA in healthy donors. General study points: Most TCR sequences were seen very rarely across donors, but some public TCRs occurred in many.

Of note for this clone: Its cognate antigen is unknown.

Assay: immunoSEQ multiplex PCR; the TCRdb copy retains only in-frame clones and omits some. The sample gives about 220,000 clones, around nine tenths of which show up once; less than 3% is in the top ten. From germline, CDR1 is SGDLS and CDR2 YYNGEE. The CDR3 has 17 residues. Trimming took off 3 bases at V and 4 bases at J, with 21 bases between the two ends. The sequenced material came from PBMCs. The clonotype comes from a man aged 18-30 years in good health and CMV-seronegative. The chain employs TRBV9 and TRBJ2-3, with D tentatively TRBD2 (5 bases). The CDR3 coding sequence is TGTGCCAGCAGCGCTACAACTAGTCCTTACGGTCCAGATACGCAGTATTTT. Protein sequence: CASSATTSPYGPDTQYF.